The 27 T cell receptor beta chains below come from one sample, sequenced in a study of blood T cells in healthy people across ages. Sample-barcoded 5' priming and a J-beta primer mix drove a second PCR of roughly 7 to 11 cycles. A single record per CDR3 protein comes from TCRdb applying MiXCR to the 5' RACE reads. The sample holds about 1.7 million distinct CDR3 sequences, roughly 30% seen once. Sequenced sample: blood. These TCRs come from a woman in her 30s in good health.

On this clonotype: This may come from a read error, since a much larger clone is one base off. This sequence joins TRBV7-9 and TRBJ2-4; the D call may be TRBD1 or TRBD2 (6 bases each). The CDR3 consists of 15 residues. Germline loops: CDR1 SEHNR, CDR2 FQNEAQ (reference sequence). CDR3 sequence (DNA): TGTGCCAGCAGCCCCAAGGGGGGAGCCAAAAACATTCAGAACTTC. Residues: CASSPKGGAKNIQNF.

In its sample, this clonotype was seen a few times. This chain joins TRBV7-2 and TRBJ2-3; D is unclear. V gave up 5 bases and J gave up 3 bases, with 15 bases separating them. The CDR3 totals 15 residues. The germline V gene has CDR1 SGHTA and CDR2 FQGNSA. The DNA for the CDR3 is TGTGCCAGCAGCGCCGATGGGCGCCGGACAGATACGCAGTATTTT. Amino acids: CASSADGRRTDTQYF.

The rearrangement links TRBV5-1 to TRBJ2-1; D call uncertain. Germline V lookup: CDR1 SGHRS, CDR2 YFSETQ. The V end was cut by 0 bases, the J end by 0 bases, with 10 bases between. CDR3 length equals 16 residues. The CDR3 protein is CASSLEGSSSYNEQFF. The CDR3 DNA reads as TGCGCCAGCAGCTTGGAGGGTAGTAGCTCCTACAATGAGCAGTTCTTC.

The gene calls are TRBV7-6 and TRBJ2-1; no clear D. From germline, CDR1 is SGHVS and CDR2 FNYEAQ. The CDR3 has 15 residues. V was shortened by 2 bases and J by 1 base, with 9 bases between the two germline ends. CDR3 DNA sequence: TGTGCCAGCAGCTTAAGCGCTGAATCCTACAATGAGCAGTTCTTC. As protein: CASSLSAESYNEQFF. Variable domain in full (rest from reference TRBV7-6 and TRBJ2-1): GAGVSQSPRYKVTKRGQDVALRCDPISGHVSLYWYRQALGQGPEFLTYFNYEAQQDKSGLPNDRFSAERPEGSISTLTIQRTEQRDSAMYRCASSLSAESYNEQFFGPGTRLTVL.

This clonotype was seen many times. The chain joins TRBV9 to TRBJ2-3, with TRBD2 as a possible D gene (6 bases). CDR1 is SGDLS, CDR2 YYNGEE, per germline. Trimming took off 0 bases at V and 7 bases at J, with 21 bases between the two ends. The CDR3 contains 17 residues. CDR3 sequence: CASSVAPLATLDNTQYF. As DNA, the CDR3 is TGTGCCAGCAGCGTAGCCCCTCTAGCGACCCTAGATAATACGCAGTATTTT.

V and J are TRBV29-1 and TRBJ2-2; 10 positions agree with TRBD1. With 4 bases clipped from V and 13 bases from J, the junction kept 12 bases outside the gene matches. Germline loops: CDR1 SQVTM, CDR2 ANQGSEA. The CDR3 totals 14 residues. CDR3 in DNA: TGCAGCGTTGGATGGGGACAGGGGTGTACAGGGCTGTTTTTT. This encodes CSVGWGQGCTGLFF.

This clonotype was observed a few times. The rearrangement links TRBV5-4 to TRBJ1-2; D not resolved. Trimming left V 4 bases short and J 5 bases short, with 12 bases between. Germline CDR1 and CDR2: SGHNT and YYREEE (reference sequence). CDR3 length: 13 amino acids. CDR3 region: CASSPRGVYGYTF. CDR3 in DNA: TGTGCCAGCAGCCCCCGAGGAGTGTATGGCTACACCTTC.

This clonotype appeared a single time. A junction end diverges from the germline sequence, so it may reflect a read error. The chain links TRBV24-1 to TRBJ1-1; no clear D. Germline loops: CDR1 KGHDR, CDR2 SFDVKD. This CDR3 region has 13 residues. The CDR3 bases are TGTACCACCAGTGATGGTACGGACACTGAAGCTTTCTTT. Its translation is CTTSDGTDTEAFF.

V usage is TRBV12-3 or TRBV12-4 and J usage is TRBJ1-2; unclear D gene. This CDR3 comprises 13 residues. The V end lost 7 bases, the J end lost 7 bases, and 16 bases lay between the germline ends. CDR3 sequence (DNA): TGTGCCAGCACCTTAAACGCTAGGGTTGGCTACACCTTC. Its protein is CASTLNARVGYTF.

This clonotype turned up a few times. V usage is TRBV20-1 and J usage is TRBJ2-1, with a possible D match to TRBD2 (5 bases). Germline V gives CDR1 DFQATT, CDR2 SNEGSKA (reference sequence). The CDR3 sequence is 17 residues long. Trimming took off 6 bases at V and 0 bases at J, with 21 bases between the two ends. The CDR3 region has the DNA TGCAGTGCCGATTACACAATGAGCGGTAGCTCCTACAATGAGCAGTTCTTC. This translates into CSADYTMSGSSYNEQFF.

This CDR3 is CASSYRVLAEAFF. The CDR3 DNA follows: TGTGCCAGCAGTTACCGGGTGTTGGCTGAAGCTTTCTTT. The chain has TRBV6-5 and TRBJ1-1; no reliable D call. Germline V gene data show CDR1 as MNHEY and CDR2 as SVGAGI. V was trimmed by 2 bases and J by 6 bases, leaving 10 bases between them. CDR3 length: 13 amino acids.

This clonotype was detected ten times or more. The gene calls are TRBV4-1 and TRBJ2-7; D gene uncertain. The CDR3 runs to 15 residues. Trimming pared 0 bases from V and 2 bases from J, leaving 11 bases between. CDR1 is MGHRA and CDR2 is YSYEKL in the germline V gene. Here the CDR3 reads CASSQDWGSTYEQYF. The CDR3 DNA is TGCGCCAGCAGCCAAGATTGGGGATCTACCTACGAGCAGTACTTC.

This clonotype has just a few counts. The chain employs TRBV3-1 and TRBJ2-5; D may match TRBD1 or TRBD2 (5 bases each). The germline CDR1 and CDR2 sequences are LGHDT and YNNKEL (reference sequence). There are 15 residues in the CDR3. The V end lost 1 base, the J end lost 3 bases, and 12 bases lay between the germline ends. The CDR3 DNA reads as TGTGCCAGCAGCCAAGGGTTGAGGGGAAAAGAGACCCAGTACTTC. It specifies CASSQGLRGKETQYF.

This clonotype has more than one count but fewer than ten. This chain connects TRBV7-2 to TRBJ2-2, with D unresolved. This CDR3 is 14 amino acids long. The V end was cut by 5 bases, the J end by 1 base, with 8 bases between. The germline V gene has CDR1 SGHTA and CDR2 FQGNSA. The CDR3 DNA sequence: TGTGCCAGCAGCCGGACCCGGAACACCGGGGAGCTGTTTTTT. It translates to CASSRTRNTGELFF.

This clonotype has just a few counts. This chain connects TRBV19 to TRBJ2-1, with a weak D call TRBD2 (6 bases). V lost 9 bases, J lost 2 bases, and 14 bases lay in between. This CDR3 comprises 14 residues. Germline V gene lookup returns CDR1 LNHDA and CDR2 SQIVND (reference sequence). The CDR3 loop reads CASASGDPYNEQFF. The DNA of the CDR3 is TGTGCCAGCGCGTCGGGAGACCCCTACAATGAGCAGTTCTTC.

The V and J genes are TRBV11-2 and TRBJ2-7; 11 bases line up with TRBD2. V trimming: 0 bases; J trimming: 2 bases; junction bases outside the gene matches: 3. Germline assignment: CDR1 SGHAT and CDR2 FQNNGV. This CDR3 contains 16 residues. The CDR3 DNA reads TGTGCCAGCAGCTTAGACCCGACTAGCGGGACCTACGAGCAGTACTTC. Translation gives CASSLDPTSGTYEQYF.

This clonotype appeared a single time. V gene TRBV29-1 combines with J gene TRBJ2-4, with 12 positions matching TRBD2. V shed 3 bases, J shed 13 bases, and the junction held 10 bases outside the gene matches. The CDR3 consists of 14 residues. CDR1 is SQVTM, CDR2 ANQGSEA, per germline. CDR3: CSVDRLAGAVEQYF. CDR3 nucleotide sequence: TGCAGCGTTGACCGACTAGCGGGAGCGGTTGAGCAGTACTTC.

This clonotype was observed a handful of times. The chain uses TRBV7-2 and TRBJ1-6, with 7 bases fitting TRBD1. The germline gives CDR1 SGHTA, CDR2 FQGNSA. Losses at the gene ends were 4 bases for V and 8 bases for J; bases not matched to a gene: 8. CDR3 length equals 15 residues. The CDR3 region is CASSYPGTEDSPLHF. The CDR3 bases are TGTGCCAGCAGCTACCCGGGGACAGAAGATTCACCCCTCCACTTT.

This clonotype was detected a few times. This chain joins TRBV12-3 or TRBV12-4 and TRBJ2-1; unclear D gene. Between the trimmed V and J ends, which lost 8 bases and 6 bases, there was a span of 14 bases. This CDR3 region has 13 residues. As DNA, the CDR3 is TGTGCCAGCCGCCACCAAGATGGCAATGAGCAGTTCTTC. This sequence encodes CASRHQDGNEQFF.

The table lists this clonotype with many counts. V is TRBV29-1 and J is TRBJ1-1; D not certain. The CDR3 is 13 amino acids. Germline assignment: CDR1 SQVTM and CDR2 ANQGSEA. The V end lost 5 bases, the J end lost 6 bases, and 16 bases lay between the germline ends. DNA for the CDR3: TGCAGCGTTTCAGGACGGGAGTCGGCTGAAGCTTTCTTT. Amino acid sequence: CSVSGRESAEAFF.

In its sample, this clonotype was seen a few times. The chain has TRBV3-1 and TRBJ1-6; 11 bases are shared with TRBD1. From germline, CDR1 is LGHDT and CDR2 YNNKEL (reference sequence). V dropped 4 bases and J dropped 10; count of bases not matched to a gene: 6. This CDR3 spans 15 amino acids. CDR3 DNA: TGTGCCAGCAGCCCACCCGGGACAGGGGGATCACCCCTCCACTTT. Its translation is CASSPPGTGGSPLHF.

Comments on this clonotype: A read error may explain this, as a much larger clone is one base away. This chain joins TRBV4-1 and TRBJ1-2; D not certain. Germline assignment: CDR1 MGHRA and CDR2 YSYEKL. This CDR3 is 13 amino acids long. This chain's CDR3 is CASSQDQRYGCTF. In DNA form, the CDR3 reads TGCGCCAGCAGCCAAGATCAGCGATATGGCTGCACCTTC.

This chain uses TRBV5-1 with TRBJ2-1; 7 bases are shared with TRBD2. V gave up 4 bases and J gave up 9 bases; unmatched junction bases: 16. Germline V gene sequence: CDR1 SGHRS, CDR2 YFSETQ. This CDR3 contains 16 residues. The CDR3 sequence: CASSPRPGGGGVEQFF. The CDR3 nucleotides read TGCGCCAGCAGCCCCCGGCCGGGGGGAGGAGGCGTTGAGCAGTTCTTC.

This clonotype was detected ten times or more. The V call is TRBV20-1, the J call TRBJ2-7; TRBD2 aligns across 16 bases. The CDR3 extends over 17 amino acids. J gave up 2 bases and V 5 bases, and 9 bases lay outside the gene matches. CDR1 and CDR2 (germline): DFQATT, SNEGSKA (reference sequence). In nucleotides, the CDR3 is TGCAGTGCTTCCCCACCCGGGACTAGCGGGGGGGCCTACGAGCAGTACTTC. Translation gives CSASPPGTSGGAYEQYF.

V usage is TRBV28 and J usage is TRBJ2-7; 7 positions agree with TRBD2. The CDR3 loop spans 16 amino acids. Germline-derived CDR1 and CDR2 are MDHEN and SYDVKM. J gave up 3 bases and V 8 bases, and 16 bases lay outside the gene matches. This chain's CDR3 is CASWPGLAGVVYEQYF. The DNA for the CDR3 is TGTGCCAGCTGGCCGGGACTCGCGGGAGTGGTCTACGAGCAGTACTTC. The full variable domain, with the rest looked up from reference TRBV28 and TRBJ2-7, is DVKVTQSSRYLVKRTGEKVFLECVQDMDHENMFWYRQDPGLGLRLIYFSYDVKMKEKGDIPEGYSVSREKKERFSLILESASTNQTSMYLCASWPGLAGVVYEQYFGPGTRLTVT.

In this sample, this clonotype turned up a few times. The chain recombines TRBV7-9 with TRBJ2-7; D uncertain. Trimming took 5 bases from V and 0 from J, leaving 11 bases between them. This CDR3 has 14 residues. Germline V gene sequence: CDR1 SEHNR, CDR2 FQNEAQ (reference sequence). The DNA of the CDR3 is TGTGCCAGCAGCGCACGGGTTTCCTCCTACGAGCAGTACTTC. It yields the protein CASSARVSSYEQYF.

This clonotype has a count of ten or more. The CDR3 region is CSAPTGRRENEQYF. As DNA, the CDR3 is TGCAGTGCTCCTACCGGGAGGAGGGAGAACGAGCAGTACTTC. The V call is TRBV20-1, the J call TRBJ2-7; 7 positions agree with TRBD2. The CDR3 covers 14 residues. V dropped 5 bases and J dropped 5; count of bases not matched to a gene: 12. Germline values: CDR1 DFQATT, CDR2 SNEGSKA (reference sequence).